This T cell receptor (beta chain) came from a study of regulatory T cells in long-lasting Graves disease. Across the study: Disease was considered persistent Graves' disease after over 5 years of antithyroid drugs (with positive TSH receptor antibodies). Study results and limitations: For persistent Graves' patients, TCR diversity was lower than for newly diagnosed ones. TRBV28 was favored in persistent disease, as were TRBJ1-2 and TRBJ2-5.

Relying on iRepertoire HTBI primers and Arm-PCR of CDR3 regions, the team built TCR beta libraries. As originally analysed: Identified segments across samples numbered about 56 TRBV and over 13 TRBJ. TCRdb used MiXCR to reprocess the multiplex PCR reads, holding one entry per CDR3 protein. The V and J calls and clone size come from TCRdb's table, not from the authors' own analysis. The repertoire holds 450,000 or so distinct CDR3 sequences, with about 20% as singletons. This clonotype came up many times. Its target is unknown. Germline-derived CDR1 and CDR2 are SQVTM and ANQGSEA. The junction had 9 bases not matched to a gene; V was cut back by 8 bases and J by 5 bases. This CDR3 has 14 amino acids. Specified time point: persistent/refractory GD, antithyroid drugs over 5 years with positive TRAb. RNA from PBMCs was the source of the TCR library.

The sequence was collected from a female donor with Graves disease. The chain recombines TRBV29-1 with TRBJ2-5; 12 positions agree with TRBD2. Sample: peripheral blood mononuclear cells (PBMCs), taken when the disease was refractory, from a patient treated with antithyroid drugs. DNA of the CDR3: TGCAGCTTGGCGACTAGCGGGAGCGGGGAGACCCAGTACTTC. Its protein product is CSLATSGSGETQYF.